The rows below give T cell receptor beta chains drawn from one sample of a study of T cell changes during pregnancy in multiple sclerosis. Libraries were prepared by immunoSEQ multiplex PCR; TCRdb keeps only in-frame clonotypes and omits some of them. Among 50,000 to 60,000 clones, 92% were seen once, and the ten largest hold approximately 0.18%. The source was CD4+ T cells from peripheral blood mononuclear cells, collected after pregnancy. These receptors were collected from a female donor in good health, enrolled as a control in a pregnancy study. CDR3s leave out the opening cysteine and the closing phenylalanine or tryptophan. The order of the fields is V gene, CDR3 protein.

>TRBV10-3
AISEIYGTYEQY
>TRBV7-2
ASSFSGRESGYT
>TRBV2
ASRGQGNYGYT
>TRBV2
ASKRREGGRETQY
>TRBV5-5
ASSSTGTNYGYT
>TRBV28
ASSFRGAYEQY
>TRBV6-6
ASRGSEQF
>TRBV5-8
ASSWEGLPRAGELF
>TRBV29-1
SVETGKQTYEQY
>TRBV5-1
ASSFRGERGGYT
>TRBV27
ASSKRGGDQPQH
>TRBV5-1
ASSLPAGGYITEAF
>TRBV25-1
ASSTASATNEKLF
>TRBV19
ASSAGQGARNQPQH
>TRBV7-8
ASSLAQSWPY
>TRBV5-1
ASSSGGSNEKLF
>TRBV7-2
ASSLGRLHPAGANVLT
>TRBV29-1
SVHSGNTIY
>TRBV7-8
ASSLRDRGLPYGYT
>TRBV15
ATSRENSGEQY
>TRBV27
ASTFLDRLNYGYT
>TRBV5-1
ASSWGTDNQPQH
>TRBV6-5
ASSYSGTGIPLRQY
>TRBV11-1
ASSLDPTAGNTIY
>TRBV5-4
ASNPGRENSPLH
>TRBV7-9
ASSHTPGQGVHEQY
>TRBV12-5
ASGTGPGTGRNQPQH
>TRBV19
ASIRTGSLNTEAF
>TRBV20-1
SAPGNTEAF
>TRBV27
ASSLSPRTENEKLF
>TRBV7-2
ASSFIYSRGAWGAQY
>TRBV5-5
ASSSRTGLAGVFGNEQF
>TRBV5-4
ASSSTGKGTGELF
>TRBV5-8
ASSTLTGSFNEQF
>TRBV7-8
ASSLGRGTSYEQY
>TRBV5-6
ASSLRGRVLEKLF
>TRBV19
ASSIYSGGNQPQH
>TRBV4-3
ASSQVGSRQGSFNEQF
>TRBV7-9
ASSPGTGVNSPLH
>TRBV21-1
ASSLWTGGIYNSPLH
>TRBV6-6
ASLWGHMNTEAF
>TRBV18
ASSGQGANTEAF
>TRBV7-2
ASRSWVGAHQDYT
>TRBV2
ASSSGTRSIGTQY
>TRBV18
ASSPPGRGNQPQH
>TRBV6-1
ASSEAPMTRHEKLF
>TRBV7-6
ASSLGGTVYEQY
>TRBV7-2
ASSLGVRGGIADTQY
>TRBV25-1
ASSGTGSEQY
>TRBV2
ASSEGFWREKLF
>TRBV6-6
ASRDTGGRPQH
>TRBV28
ASSRSQTEKLF
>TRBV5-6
ASSLGGTDNSPLH
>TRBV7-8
ASSYISGGELF
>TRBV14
ASNKQGPNTGELF
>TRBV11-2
ASSPGLSSYNSPLH
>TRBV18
ASSPQLAKNIQY